What follows describes a single TCR beta chain. The antigen is undetermined. Both subsets, CD45RA+ naive and CD45RA-negative memory, were split from the CD4+ cells. This specimen comes from a study of shared clonotypes between healthy human individuals. Broader study findings: Non-shared clonotypes had lower generation probabilities than clonotypes shared by all four sorted-subset donors. In this cohort, only blood was sampled, and tissue repertoires likely differ. Across subsets, estimated richness was generally greater for naive than for memory populations.

The assay was immunoSEQ multiplex PCR, and TCRdb's table has in-frame clones only and misses some. Of just under 350,000 clones listed, around 67% are singletons. The receptor's source is a man aged 25-40 years in good health. The specimen sequenced was memory CD4+ T cells sorted from blood. The sample's subset: CD45RA-negative fraction.

The CDR3 loop is CASSQAIQENTEAFF. Here the CDR3 DNA reads TGCGCCAGCAGCCAAGCCATTCAAGAGAACACTGAAGCTTTCTTT. The gene calls are TRBV4-3 and TRBJ1-1; D ambiguous. Germline-derived CDR1 and CDR2 are LGHNA and YSLEER. The CDR3 sequence is 15 residues long. Trimming took 1 base from V and 1 from J, leaving 10 bases between them.